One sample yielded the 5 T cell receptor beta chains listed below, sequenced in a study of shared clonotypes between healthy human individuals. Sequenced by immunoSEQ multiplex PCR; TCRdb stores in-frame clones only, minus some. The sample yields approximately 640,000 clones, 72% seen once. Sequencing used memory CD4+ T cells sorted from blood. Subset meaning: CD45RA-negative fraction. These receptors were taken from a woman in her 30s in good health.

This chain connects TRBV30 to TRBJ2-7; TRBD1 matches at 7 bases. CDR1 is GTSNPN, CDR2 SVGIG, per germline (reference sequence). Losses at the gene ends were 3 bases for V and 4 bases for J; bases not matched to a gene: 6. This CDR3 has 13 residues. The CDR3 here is CAWRPGQFYEQYF. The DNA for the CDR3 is TGTGCCTGGAGACCGGGACAGTTTTACGAGCAGTACTTC.

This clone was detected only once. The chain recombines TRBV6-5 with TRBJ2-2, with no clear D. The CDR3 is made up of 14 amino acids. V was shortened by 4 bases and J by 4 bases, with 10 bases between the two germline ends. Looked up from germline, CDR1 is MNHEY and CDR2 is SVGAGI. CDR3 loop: CASSSPGTTGELFF. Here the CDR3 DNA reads TGTGCCAGCAGTTCGCCAGGAACCACCGGGGAGCTGTTTTTT.

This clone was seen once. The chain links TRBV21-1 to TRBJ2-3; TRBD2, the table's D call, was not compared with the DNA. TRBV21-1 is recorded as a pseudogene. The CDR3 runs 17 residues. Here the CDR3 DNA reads TGTGCCAGCAGCAAAGTACTCGCGGGCGTCTCCACAGATACGCAGTATTTT. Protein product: CASSKVLAGVSTDTQYF.

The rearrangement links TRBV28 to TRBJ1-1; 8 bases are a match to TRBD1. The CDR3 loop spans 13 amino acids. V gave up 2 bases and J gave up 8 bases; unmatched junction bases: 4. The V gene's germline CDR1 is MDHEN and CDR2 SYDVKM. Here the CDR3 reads CASSLGQGGEAFF. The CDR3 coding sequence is TGTGCCAGCAGTTTAGGACAGGGTGGGGAAGCTTTCTTT.

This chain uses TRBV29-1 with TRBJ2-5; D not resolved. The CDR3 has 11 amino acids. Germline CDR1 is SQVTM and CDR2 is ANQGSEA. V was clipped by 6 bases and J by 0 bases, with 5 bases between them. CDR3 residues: CSVRYQETQYF. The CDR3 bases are TGCAGCGTCAGATACCAAGAGACCCAGTACTTC.